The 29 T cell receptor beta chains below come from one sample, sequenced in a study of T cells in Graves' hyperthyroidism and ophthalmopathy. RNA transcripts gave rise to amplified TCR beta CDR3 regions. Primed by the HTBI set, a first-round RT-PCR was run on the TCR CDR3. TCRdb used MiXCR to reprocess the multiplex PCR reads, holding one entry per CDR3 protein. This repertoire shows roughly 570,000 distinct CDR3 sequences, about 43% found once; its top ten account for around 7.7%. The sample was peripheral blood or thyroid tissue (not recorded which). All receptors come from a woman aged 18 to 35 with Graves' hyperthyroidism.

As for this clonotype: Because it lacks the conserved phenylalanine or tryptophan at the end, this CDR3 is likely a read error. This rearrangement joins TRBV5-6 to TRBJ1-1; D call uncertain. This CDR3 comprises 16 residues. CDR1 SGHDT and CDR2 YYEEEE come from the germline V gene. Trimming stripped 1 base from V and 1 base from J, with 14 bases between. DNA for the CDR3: TGTGCCAGCAGCTTGTTTGTTACAGAATCGAACACTGAAGCTTTCTCT. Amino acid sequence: CASSLFVTESNTEAFS.

CDR3 bases: TGCGCCAGCAGCTCCGGGGATAGTGGCTACACCTTC. This sequence encodes CASSSGDSGYTF. The chain employs TRBV5-1 and TRBJ1-2, with D unresolved. Germline assignment: CDR1 SGHRS and CDR2 YFSETQ. The CDR3 runs 12 residues. V lost 3 bases, J lost 7 bases, and 10 bases lay in between. Full variable domain (missing parts from reference TRBV5-1 and TRBJ1-2): KAGVTQTPRYLIKTRGQQVTLSCSPISGHRSVSWYQQTPGQGLQFLFEYFSETQRNKGNFPGRFSGRQFSNSRSEMNVSTLELGDSALYLCASSSGDSGYTFGSGTRLTVV.

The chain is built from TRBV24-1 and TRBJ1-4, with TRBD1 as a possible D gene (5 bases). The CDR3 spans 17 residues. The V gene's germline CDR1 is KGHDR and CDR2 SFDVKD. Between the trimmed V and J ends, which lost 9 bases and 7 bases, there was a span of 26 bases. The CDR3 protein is CATGTSGRLDESEKLFF. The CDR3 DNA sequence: TGTGCCACCGGGACTAGCGGGAGACTAGATGAGAGTGAAAAACTGTTTTTT.

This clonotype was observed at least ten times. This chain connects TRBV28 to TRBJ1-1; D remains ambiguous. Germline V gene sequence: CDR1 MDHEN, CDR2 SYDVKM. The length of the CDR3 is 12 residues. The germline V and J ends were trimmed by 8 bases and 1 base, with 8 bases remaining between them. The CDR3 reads CASVSGNTEAFF. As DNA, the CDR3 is TGTGCCAGCGTGTCCGGGAACACTGAAGCTTTCTTT.

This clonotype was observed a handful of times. As DNA, the CDR3 is TGTGCCAGCTCACGCGACAGAAGTAATCAATACGAGCAGTACTTC. Translated, it gives CASSRDRSNQYEQYF. The rearrangement joins TRBV18 to TRBJ2-7, with D tentatively TRBD1 (5 bases). V shed 4 bases and J shed 4 bases, with 17 bases lying between them. The V gene's germline CDR1 is KGHSH and CDR2 LQKENI. The CDR3 extends over 15 amino acids.

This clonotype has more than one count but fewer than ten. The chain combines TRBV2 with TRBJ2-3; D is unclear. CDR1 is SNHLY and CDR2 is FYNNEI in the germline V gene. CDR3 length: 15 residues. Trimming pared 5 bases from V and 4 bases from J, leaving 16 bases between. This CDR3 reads CASSKASGSADTQYF. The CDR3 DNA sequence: TGTGCCAGCAGTAAGGCTTCTGGAAGCGCAGATACGCAGTATTTT.

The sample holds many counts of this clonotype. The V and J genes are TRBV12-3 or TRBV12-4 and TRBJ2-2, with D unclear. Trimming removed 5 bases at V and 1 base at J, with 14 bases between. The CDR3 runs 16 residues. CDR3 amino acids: CASSPHRALNTGELFF. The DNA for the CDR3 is TGTGCCAGCAGTCCCCACCGTGCCCTGAACACCGGGGAGCTGTTTTTT.

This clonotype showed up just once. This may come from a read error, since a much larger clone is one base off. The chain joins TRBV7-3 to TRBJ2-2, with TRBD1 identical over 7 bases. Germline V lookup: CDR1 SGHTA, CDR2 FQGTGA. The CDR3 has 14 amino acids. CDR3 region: CASSTQGITGELLF. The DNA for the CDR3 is TGTGCCAGCAGCACACAGGGGATCACCGGGGAGCTGCTTTTT.

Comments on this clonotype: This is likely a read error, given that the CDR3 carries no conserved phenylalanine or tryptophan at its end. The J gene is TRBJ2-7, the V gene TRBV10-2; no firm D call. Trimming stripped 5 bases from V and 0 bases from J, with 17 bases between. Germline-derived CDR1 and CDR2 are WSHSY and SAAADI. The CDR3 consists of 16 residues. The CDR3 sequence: CASSYNRRKSSYEQYS. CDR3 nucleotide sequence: TGCGCCAGCAGTTACAATCGGCGGAAAAGCTCCTACGAGCAGTACTCC.

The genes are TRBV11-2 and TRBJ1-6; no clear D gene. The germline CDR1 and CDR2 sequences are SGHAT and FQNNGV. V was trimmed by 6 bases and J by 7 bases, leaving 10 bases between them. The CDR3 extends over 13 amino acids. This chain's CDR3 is CASSAALNSPLHF. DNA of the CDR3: TGTGCCAGCAGTGCTGCTTTGAATTCACCCCTCCACTTT.

CDR3 sequence reads: CASSLNRAPNNSPLHF. The DNA of the CDR3 is TGTGCCAGCTCACTAAACCGGGCCCCGAATAATTCACCCCTCCACTTT. The rearrangement joins TRBV9 to TRBJ1-6, with D uncertain. Trimming cost V 7 bases and J 5 bases, with 19 bases left between them. Germline V gives CDR1 SGDLS, CDR2 YYNGEE. This CDR3 contains 16 residues.

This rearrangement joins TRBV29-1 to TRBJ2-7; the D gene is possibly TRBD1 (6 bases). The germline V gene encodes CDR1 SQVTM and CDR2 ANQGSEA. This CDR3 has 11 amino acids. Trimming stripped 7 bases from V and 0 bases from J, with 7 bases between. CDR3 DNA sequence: TGCAGCGGGGACACCTCCTACGAGCAGTACTTC. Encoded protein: CSGDTSYEQYF.

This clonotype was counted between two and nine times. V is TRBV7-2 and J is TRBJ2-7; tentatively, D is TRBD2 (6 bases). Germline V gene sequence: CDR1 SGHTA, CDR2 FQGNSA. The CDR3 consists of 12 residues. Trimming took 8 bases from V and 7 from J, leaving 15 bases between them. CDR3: CASGRERNEQYF. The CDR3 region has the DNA TGTGCCAGCGGGCGGGAAAGGAATGAGCAGTACTTC.

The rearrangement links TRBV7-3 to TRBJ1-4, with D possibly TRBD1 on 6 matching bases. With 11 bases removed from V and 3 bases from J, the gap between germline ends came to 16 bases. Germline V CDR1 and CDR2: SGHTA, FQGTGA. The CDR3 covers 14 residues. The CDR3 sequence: CAWFYRAANEKLFF. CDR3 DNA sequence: TGTGCCTGGTTTTACAGGGCGGCTAATGAAAAACTGTTTTTT. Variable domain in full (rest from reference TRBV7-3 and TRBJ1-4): GAGVSQTPSNKVTEKGKYVELRCDPISGHTALYWYRQSLGQGPEFLIYFQGTGAADDSGLPNDRFFAVRPEGSVSTLKIQRTERGDSAVYLCAWFYRAANEKLFFGSGTQLSVL.

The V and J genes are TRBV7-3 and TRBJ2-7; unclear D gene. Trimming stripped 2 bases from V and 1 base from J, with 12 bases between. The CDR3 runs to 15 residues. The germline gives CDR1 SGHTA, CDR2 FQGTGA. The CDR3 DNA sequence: TGTGCCAGCAGCTTAGGAGTGAACACATCCTACGAGCAGTACTTC. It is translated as CASSLGVNTSYEQYF.

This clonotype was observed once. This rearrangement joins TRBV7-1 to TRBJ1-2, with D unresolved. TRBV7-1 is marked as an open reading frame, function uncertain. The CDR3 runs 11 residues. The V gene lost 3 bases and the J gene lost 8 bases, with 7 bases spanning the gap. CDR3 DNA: TGTGCCAGCAGCTCGCCCAGAGGCTACACCTTC. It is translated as CASSSPRGYTF.

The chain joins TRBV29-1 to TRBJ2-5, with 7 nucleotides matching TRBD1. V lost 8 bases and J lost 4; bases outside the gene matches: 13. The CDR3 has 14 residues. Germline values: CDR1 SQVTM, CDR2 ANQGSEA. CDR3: CSLGQSRMRETQYF. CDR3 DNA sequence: TGCAGCCTGGGACAGTCTAGGATGAGAGAGACCCAGTACTTC.

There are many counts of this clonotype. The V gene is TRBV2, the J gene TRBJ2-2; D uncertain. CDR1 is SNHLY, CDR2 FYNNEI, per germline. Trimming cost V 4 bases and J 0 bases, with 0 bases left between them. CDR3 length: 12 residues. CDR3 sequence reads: CASSANTGELFF. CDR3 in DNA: TGTGCCAGCAGTGCGAACACCGGGGAGCTGTTTTTT.

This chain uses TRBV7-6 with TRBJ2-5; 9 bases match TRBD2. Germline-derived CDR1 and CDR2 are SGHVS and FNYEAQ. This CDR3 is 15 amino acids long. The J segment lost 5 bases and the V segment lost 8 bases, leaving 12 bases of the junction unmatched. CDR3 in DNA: TGTGCCAGCGGTAGGACTAGCGTTGGGGCGGAGACCCAGTACTTC. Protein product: CASGRTSVGAETQYF.

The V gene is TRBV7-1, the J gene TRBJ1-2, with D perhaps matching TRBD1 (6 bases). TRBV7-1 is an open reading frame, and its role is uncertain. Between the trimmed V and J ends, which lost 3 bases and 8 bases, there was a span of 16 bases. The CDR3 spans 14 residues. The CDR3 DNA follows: TGTGCCAGCAGCTCGCAGGGGACTCAGTTGGGCTACACCTTC. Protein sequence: CASSSQGTQLGYTF.

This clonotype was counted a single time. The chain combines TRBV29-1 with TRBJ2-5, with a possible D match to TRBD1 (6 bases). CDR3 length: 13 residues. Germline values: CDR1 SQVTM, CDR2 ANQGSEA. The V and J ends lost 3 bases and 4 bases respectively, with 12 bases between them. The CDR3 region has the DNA TGCAGCGTTGAGAAACAGGGTGGAGAGACCCAGTACTTC. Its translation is CSVEKQGGETQYF.

CDR3 loop: CRGGQGPRWQYF. In nucleotides, the CDR3 is TGCAGGGGTGGACAGGGCCCGCGGTGGCAGTACTTC. The chain recombines TRBV20-1 with TRBJ2-7; 8 positions match TRBD1. CDR1 is DFQATT, CDR2 SNEGSKA, per germline (reference sequence). This CDR3 is 12 amino acids long.

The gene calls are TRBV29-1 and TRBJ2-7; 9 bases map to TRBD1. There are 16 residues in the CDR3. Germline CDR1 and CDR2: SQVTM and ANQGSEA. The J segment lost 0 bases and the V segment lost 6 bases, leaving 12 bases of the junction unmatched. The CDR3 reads CSVTSRDRASSYEQYF. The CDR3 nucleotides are TGCAGCGTCACGTCCCGGGACAGGGCCTCCTCCTACGAGCAGTACTTC.

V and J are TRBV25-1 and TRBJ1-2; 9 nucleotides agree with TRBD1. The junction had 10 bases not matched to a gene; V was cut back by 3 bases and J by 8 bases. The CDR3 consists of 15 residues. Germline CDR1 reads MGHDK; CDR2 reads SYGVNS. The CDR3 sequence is CASSDPRDRVLGYTF. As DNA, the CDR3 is TGTGCCAGCAGTGACCCTCGGGACAGGGTACTCGGCTACACCTTC.

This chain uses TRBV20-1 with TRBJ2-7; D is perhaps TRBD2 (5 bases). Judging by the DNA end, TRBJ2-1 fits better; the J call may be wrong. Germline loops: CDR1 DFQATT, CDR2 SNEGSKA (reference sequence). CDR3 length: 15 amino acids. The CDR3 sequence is CSASMVRGSYNEQFF. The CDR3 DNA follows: TGCAGTGCTAGCATGGTACGAGGGAGCTACAATGAGCAGTTCTTC.

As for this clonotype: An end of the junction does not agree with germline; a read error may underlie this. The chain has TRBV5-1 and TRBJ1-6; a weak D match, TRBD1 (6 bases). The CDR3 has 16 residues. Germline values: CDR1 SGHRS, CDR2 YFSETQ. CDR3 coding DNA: TGCGCCAGCAGCTTTCGGGGGGCGAACGATAATTCACCCCTCCACTTC. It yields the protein CASSFRGANDNSPLHF.

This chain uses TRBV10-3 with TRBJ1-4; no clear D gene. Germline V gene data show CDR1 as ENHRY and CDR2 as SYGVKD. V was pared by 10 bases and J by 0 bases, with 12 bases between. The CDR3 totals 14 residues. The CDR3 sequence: CATGVRATNEKLFF. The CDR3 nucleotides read TGTGCCACAGGCGTCCGGGCAACTAATGAAAAACTGTTTTTT.

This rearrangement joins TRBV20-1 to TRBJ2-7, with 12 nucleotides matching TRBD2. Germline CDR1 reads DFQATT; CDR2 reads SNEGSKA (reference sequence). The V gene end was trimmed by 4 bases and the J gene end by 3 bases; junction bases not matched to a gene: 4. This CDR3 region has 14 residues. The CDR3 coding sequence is TGCAGTGCTAACCCTAGCGGGAGGGACTACGAGCAGTACTTC. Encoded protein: CSANPSGRDYEQYF.

The CDR3 DNA sequence: TGCAGTGCTATCGCGACAGGGGGCTTTTTTCCCGAGACCCAGTACTTC. This gives the protein CSAIATGGFFPETQYF. This sequence joins TRBV20-1 and TRBJ2-5; 10 nucleotides agree with TRBD1. Germline V gene lookup returns CDR1 DFQATT and CDR2 SNEGSKA (reference sequence). The J segment lost 5 bases and the V segment lost 4 bases, leaving 13 bases of the junction unmatched. The CDR3 is made up of 16 amino acids.